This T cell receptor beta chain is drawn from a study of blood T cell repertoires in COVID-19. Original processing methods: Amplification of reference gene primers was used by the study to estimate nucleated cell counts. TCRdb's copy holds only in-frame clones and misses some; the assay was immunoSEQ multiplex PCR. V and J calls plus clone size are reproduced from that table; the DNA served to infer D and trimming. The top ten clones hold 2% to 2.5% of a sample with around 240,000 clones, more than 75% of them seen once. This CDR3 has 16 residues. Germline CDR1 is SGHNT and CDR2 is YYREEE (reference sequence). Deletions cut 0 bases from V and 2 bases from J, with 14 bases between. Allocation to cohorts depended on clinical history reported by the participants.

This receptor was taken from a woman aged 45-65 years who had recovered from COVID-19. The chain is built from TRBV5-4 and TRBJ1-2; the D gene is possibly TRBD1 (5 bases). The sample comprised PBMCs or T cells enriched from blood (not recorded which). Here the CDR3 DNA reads TGTGCCAGCAGCTTGGGGGGACTTCTAGTCAACTATGGCTACACCTTC. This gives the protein CASSLGGLLVNYGYTF.